This T cell receptor beta chain was recovered during a study of OX40 agonist ivuxolimab in advanced cancers. Turning to the study itself: As their treatment, patients were administered ivuxolimab, an agonistic anti-OX40 (CD134) antibody.

Data came from immunoSEQ multiplex PCR; TCRdb stores just in-frame clones and leaves some out. The sample lists 20,000 to 30,000 clones; more than 75% were seen once. Germline CDR1 is SGHDT and CDR2 is YYEEEE. After removal of 4 bases from V and 1 base from J, the junction contained 14 bases not matched to a gene. The CDR3 loop spans 17 amino acids. Sequenced material: CD4+ or CD8+ T cells sorted from blood, taken in a trial of the OX40 agonist ivuxolimab. The chain combines TRBV5-6 with TRBJ2-7, with 7 bases fitting TRBD1. This TCR came from an adult with an advanced solid tumor such as melanoma, head and neck, liver or kidney cancer. The CDR3 loop reads CASSHSVDRVKSYEQYF. The CDR3 DNA follows: TGTGCCAGCAGCCATTCAGTCGACAGGGTGAAGTCCTACGAGCAGTACTTC.